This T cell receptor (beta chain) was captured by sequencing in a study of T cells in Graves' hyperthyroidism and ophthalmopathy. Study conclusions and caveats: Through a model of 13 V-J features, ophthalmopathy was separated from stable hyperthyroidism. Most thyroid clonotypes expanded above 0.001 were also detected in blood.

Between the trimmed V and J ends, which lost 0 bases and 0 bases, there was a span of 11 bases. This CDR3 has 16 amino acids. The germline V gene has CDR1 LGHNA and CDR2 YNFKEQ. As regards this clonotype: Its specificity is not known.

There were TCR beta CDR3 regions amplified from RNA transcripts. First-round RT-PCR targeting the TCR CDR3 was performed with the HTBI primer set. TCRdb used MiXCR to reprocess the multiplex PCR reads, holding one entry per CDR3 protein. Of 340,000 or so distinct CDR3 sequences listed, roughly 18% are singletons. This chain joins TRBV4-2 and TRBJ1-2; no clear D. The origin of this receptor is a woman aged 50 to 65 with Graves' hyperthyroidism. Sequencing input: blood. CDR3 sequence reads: CASSQEPEGANYGYTF. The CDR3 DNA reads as TGTGCCAGCAGCCAAGAGCCGGAGGGAGCTAACTATGGCTACACCTTC.